This TCR beta chain was recorded in a study of tumor-infiltrating lymphocytes in localized non-small cell lung cancer. General study results and limits: IM1 and IM2 tumors showed no difference in T-cell fraction. Only some patients had TCR sequencing, depending on available tissue.

Remarks on this clone: Antigen specificity is unknown.

Germline CDR1 reads SQVTM; CDR2 reads ANQGSEA. CDR3 size: 18 residues. The ends were cut back, 1 base at V and 0 bases at J, with 18 bases in the middle. This table comes from immunoSEQ multiplex PCR, and its TCRdb copy is limited to in-frame clones, with some not included. The table includes approximately 6,600 clones, around 70% detected once. The sequence was collected from a human donor with non-small cell lung cancer. The sample was lung tumor tissue. This chain uses TRBV29-1 with TRBJ2-2, with D tentatively TRBD2 (6 bases). CDR3 residues: CSVEAGISGVANTGELFF. The CDR3 DNA reads TGCAGCGTTGAAGCCGGGATATCGGGGGTCGCGAACACCGGGGAGCTGTTTTTT.